This T cell receptor (beta chain) was captured by sequencing in a study of shared clonotypes between healthy human individuals. The method was immunoSEQ multiplex PCR; TCRdb's version includes in-frame clones alone and lacks a portion of them. The data contain about 450,000 clones, approximately 79% of them singletons. The CDR3 loop spans 16 amino acids. CDR1 and CDR2 (germline): LGHNT, FRNRAP. V was pared by 0 bases and J by 3 bases, with 14 bases between. Study-wide points: Donors were few, which limited the genetic and exposure-history diversity represented.

Those who donated were healthy HIV-negative adults, with no recent acute infections or vaccinations reported. Details on this clone: The antigen remains unidentified. The sample holds other DNA sequences that translate to the same CDR3.

The rearrangement links TRBV12-5 to TRBJ1-2; D is perhaps TRBD1 (6 bases). This TCR derives from a woman aged 40 to 50 in good health. Some clones in this sample may be carry-over from other donors' samples. Specimen: PBMCs. The CDR3 is CASGLVTGRADYGYTF. In nucleotides, the CDR3 is TGTGCTAGTGGTTTGGTAACAGGGCGGGCGGACTATGGCTACACCTTC.